This TCR beta chain was observed in a study of OX40 agonist ivuxolimab in advanced cancers. Overall study: Having had anti-PD-1, anti-PD-L1 or anti-CTLA-4 therapy before was allowed, and over 35% had some. Three patients got partial responses; one had hepatocellular carcinoma and two had cutaneous melanoma.

Repertoires were generated with immunoSEQ multiplex PCR, while TCRdb's copy carries only in-frame clones and drops some. The sample shows 64,000 or so clones, about 80% of them seen only once. Germline CDR1 LGHNA, CDR2 YNFKEQ. The CDR3 spans 17 residues. The junction had 13 bases not matched to a gene; V was cut back by 4 bases and J by 6 bases. General study points: Averaged across samples, CD8+ T cells carried more expanded clones than CD4+ did. No determination was made of the antigen specificity of the expanded peripheral T cells.

Concerning this clone itself: Its specificity is not known.

The V call is TRBV4-2, the J call TRBJ2-1, with 9 bases lining up with TRBD2. Here the sequenced sample was CD4+ or CD8+ T cells sorted from blood, taken in a trial of the OX40 agonist ivuxolimab. The clonotype originates from an adult with an advanced solid tumor such as melanoma, head and neck, liver or kidney cancer. The CDR3 is CASSLLAGSLGINEQFF. CDR3 nucleotides: TGTGCCAGCAGCCTACTAGCGGGCTCCCTCGGGATCAATGAGCAGTTCTTC.